The TCR beta chain described here comes from a study of PD-1 blockade in classical Hodgkin lymphoma. Assay: immunoSEQ multiplex PCR; the TCRdb copy retains only in-frame clones and omits some. Of about 27,000 clones detected, over 65% appear once; the ten largest clones hold over 2%. General study results and limits: With CD4+ cells, TCR diversity rose significantly by C4D1, but not with CD8+ cells. Complete responders' baseline diversity resembled that of newly diagnosed patients.

This clone was detected a few times. Its matching antigen is unknown. Germline V CDR1 and CDR2: MNHNS, SASEGT. CDR3 length: 15 residues. J lost 6 bases, V lost 4 bases, and 6 bases had no gene match. Every patient experienced relapse after autologous stem cell transplantation, and brentuximab vedotin exposure varied. Purification of CD4+ T cells from thawed PBMCs was performed via magnetic negative selection. V is TRBV6-1 and J is TRBJ1-6; 7 positions match TRBD1. The source of this sequence is a human donor with classical Hodgkin lymphoma. The sample was CD4+ T cells from blood, taken at baseline. CDR3 coding DNA: TGTGCCAGCAGTGGAAACAGGGGACCTAATTCACCCCTCCACTTT. Protein product: CASSGNRGPNSPLHF.